A selection of T cell receptor beta chains follows, all from one sample in a study of monozygotic twins with inflammatory bowel disease. Reanalyzing the 5' RACE reads, TCRdb keeps one entry per CDR3 protein, without DNA. The table gives a few hundred thousand distinct CDR3 sequences; the top ten clones make up just over 2.5% of it. The sequenced sample consisted of blood. The source of these receptors is a human donor with ulcerative colitis or Crohn's disease, or a healthy co-twin of an affected twin (not recorded which). Each CDR3 is given with its conserved first and last residue. Rows give clone size only sometimes, using once, few, many, or a class for an expanded clone.

>NA|TRBV5-1|TRBJ2-7
CASSSGDSSYEQYF
>NA|TRBV11-3|TRBJ1-6
CASSLDGQILHF
>NA|TRBV6-5|TRBJ1-1
CASSRTGLGAFF
>NA|TRBV3-1|TRBJ2-5
CASSQGQGVPVQETQYF
>NA|TRBV6-2/TRBV6-3|TRBJ2-7
CASSYGGRVTGEQYF
>NA|TRBV4-2|TRBJ2-1
CASSQDTAGGYNEQFF
>NA|TRBV4-3|TRBJ2-1
CASSQEWTDNEQFF
>NA|TRBV7-2|TRBJ2-1
CASSSRDLRYNEQFF
>NA|TRBV12-3/TRBV12-4|TRBJ1-5
CASSTRRAGYYSNQPQHF
>NA|TRBV7-2|TRBJ2-5
CASSSTGVPETQYF
>NA|TRBV7-9|TRBJ1-1
CASSFQGRVTSEAFF
>NA|TRBV5-1|TRBJ1-2
CASSLGTFGDGYTF
>NA|TRBV30|TRBJ2-7
CAWSVGGPAYEQYF
>NA|TRBV19|TRBJ2-7
CASSMRDRGSYEQYF
>NA|TRBV12-5|TRBJ1-3
CASGFLISGNTIYF
>NA|TRBV12-3/TRBV12-4|TRBJ1-2
CASSLRTGGFYGYTF
>NA|TRBV7-9|TRBJ1-4
CASSGGDTRREKLFF
>NA|TRBV6-2/TRBV6-3|TRBJ2-5
CASRQRDRAVETQYF
>NA|TRBV19|TRBJ1-5
CASRRDRAHNQPQHF
>NA|TRBV5-1|TRBJ1-5
CASSPNGEQGQPQHF
>NA|TRBV5-6|TRBJ2-3
CASSLFRLRTQYF
>NA|TRBV12-5|TRBJ1-2
CASGLVRGQGYGYTF
>NA|TRBV7-9|TRBJ1-2
CASSIGQGGSYGYTF
>NA|TRBV5-1|TRBJ2-7
CASSLLTDQYEQYF
>NA|TRBV7-2|TRBJ2-3
CASSFFDRSDTQYF
>NA|TRBV5-1|TRBJ2-7
CASSDQPPLYEQYF
>NA|TRBV4-2|TRBJ2-3
CASSQRGLAGGGDTQYF
>NA|TRBV25-1|TRBJ1-2
CASTVTGTYGYTF
>NA|TRBV11-1|TRBJ2-5
CASSLPRGSGAEGETQYF
>NA|TRBV4-2|TRBJ2-2
CASSQALMNTGELFF
>NA|TRBV5-5|TRBJ1-6
CASSSRTGTPLHF
>NA|TRBV5-1|TRBJ2-2
CASSLTGASTGELFF
>NA|TRBV5-1|TRBJ2-1
CASSYPQGNEQFF
>NA|TRBV7-9|TRBJ2-7
CASSPRRGDHEQYF
>NA|TRBV5-1|TRBJ1-2
CASSSEFLYGYTF
>NA|TRBV24-1|TRBJ1-2
CATSDYSTGTGYGYTF
>NA|TRBV20-1|TRBJ2-1
CSARVPGGGYNEQFF
>NA|TRBV5-1|TRBJ2-2
CASQVQGNTGELFF
>NA|TRBV24-1|TRBJ1-5
CATSDWSQPQHF
>NA|TRBV12-3/TRBV12-4|TRBJ2-7
CASSPLGGSYEQYF
>NA|TRBV29-1|TRBJ2-3
CSVSTPTSGLTDTQYF
>NA|TRBV20-1|TRBJ2-3
CSASYRGTTSTDTQYF
>NA|TRBV7-2|TRBJ2-7
CASSHGDRHYEQYF
>NA|TRBV20-1|TRBJ2-3
CSARDLSGQYTDTQYF
>NA|TRBV4-1|TRBJ2-5
CASSPTRTTETQYF
>NA|TRBV5-1|TRBJ2-7
CASSFGGEVRTYEQYF
>NA|TRBV27|TRBJ1-5
CASSLSQGGQPQHF
>NA|TRBV6-6|TRBJ2-3
CASTPDRFTDTQYF
>NA|TRBV12-3/TRBV12-4|TRBJ1-5
CASSLGTGNNQPQHF
>NA|TRBV20-1|TRBJ1-2
CSARIQESMANTF
>NA|TRBV7-2|TRBJ2-3
CASSLITADTQYF
>medium-sized|TRBV18|TRBJ1-1
CASSYKEAGVGTEAFF
>NA|TRBV19|TRBJ1-4
CASTLRGGGREKLFF
>NA|TRBV7-6|TRBJ2-3
CASSFGGGADPTDTQYF